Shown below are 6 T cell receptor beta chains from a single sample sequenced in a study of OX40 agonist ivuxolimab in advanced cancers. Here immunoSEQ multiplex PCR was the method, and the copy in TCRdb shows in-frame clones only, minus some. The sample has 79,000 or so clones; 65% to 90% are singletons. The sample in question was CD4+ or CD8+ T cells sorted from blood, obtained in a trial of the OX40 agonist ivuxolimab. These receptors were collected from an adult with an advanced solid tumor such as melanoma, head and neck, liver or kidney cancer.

The CDR3 region has the DNA TGTGCCAGCAGCTTTCGGGCGGGACGGATCCTCTCTGGGGCCAACGTCCTGACTTTC. This codes for CASSFRAGRILSGANVLTF. V and J are TRBV7-8 and TRBJ2-6; D possibly corresponds to TRBD2 (6 bases). V lost 3 bases to trimming and J lost 0 bases, with 18 bases between them. CDR3 length: 19 residues. Germline CDR1 and CDR2: SGHVS and FQNEAQ. The entire variable domain, with the rest obtained from reference TRBV7-8 and TRBJ2-6, is as follows: GAGVSQSPRYKVAKRGQDVALRCDPISGHVSLFWYQQALGQGPEFLTYFQNEAQLDKSGLPSDRFFAERPEGSVSTLKIQRTQQEDSAVYLCASSFRAGRILSGANVLTFGAGSRLTVL.

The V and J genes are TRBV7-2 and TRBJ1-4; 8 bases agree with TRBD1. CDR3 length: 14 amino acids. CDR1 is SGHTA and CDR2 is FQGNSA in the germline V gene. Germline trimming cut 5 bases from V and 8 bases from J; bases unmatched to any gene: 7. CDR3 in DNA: TGTGCCAGCAGCCAAACAGGGGGTGGGGAAAAACTGTTTTTT. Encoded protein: CASSQTGGGEKLFF. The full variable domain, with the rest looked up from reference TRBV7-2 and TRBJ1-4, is GAGVSQSPSNKVTEKGKDVELRCDPISGHTALYWYRQSLGQGLEFLIYFQGNSAPDKSGLPSDRFSAERTGGSVSTLTIQRTQQEDSAVYLCASSQTGGGEKLFFGSGTQLSVL.

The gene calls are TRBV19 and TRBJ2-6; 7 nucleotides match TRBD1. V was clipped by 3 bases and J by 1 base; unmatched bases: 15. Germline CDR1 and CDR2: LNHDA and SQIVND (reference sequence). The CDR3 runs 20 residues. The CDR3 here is CASSILGTVPTGSGANVLTF. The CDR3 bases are TGTGCCAGTAGTATCCTCGGGACAGTCCCAACTGGGTCTGGGGCCAACGTCCTGACTTTC.

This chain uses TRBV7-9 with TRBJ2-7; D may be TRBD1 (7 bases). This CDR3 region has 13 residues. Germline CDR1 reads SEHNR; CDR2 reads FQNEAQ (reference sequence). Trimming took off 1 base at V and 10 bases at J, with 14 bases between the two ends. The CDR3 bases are TGTGCCAGCAGCTTAGGACAGGGAGGTGGTCAGTACTTC. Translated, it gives CASSLGQGGGQYF. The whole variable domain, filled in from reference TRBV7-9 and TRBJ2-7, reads DTGVSQNPRHKITKRGQNVTFRCDPISEHNRLYWYRQTLGQGPEFLTYFQNEAQLEKSRLLSDRFSAERPKGSFSTLEIQRTEQGDSAMYLCASSLGQGGGQYFGPGTRLTVT.

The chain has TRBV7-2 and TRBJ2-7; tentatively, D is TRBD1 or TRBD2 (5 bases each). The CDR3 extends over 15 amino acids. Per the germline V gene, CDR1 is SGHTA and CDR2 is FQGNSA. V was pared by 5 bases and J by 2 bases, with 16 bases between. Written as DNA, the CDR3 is TGTGCCAGCAGCCCCCCGCGAGGGGCTCCCTACGAGCAGTACTTC. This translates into CASSPPRGAPYEQYF. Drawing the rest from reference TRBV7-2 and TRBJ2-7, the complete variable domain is GAGVSQSPSNKVTEKGKDVELRCDPISGHTALYWYRQSLGQGLEFLIYFQGNSAPDKSGLPSDRFSAERTGGSVSTLTIQRTQQEDSAVYLCASSPPRGAPYEQYFGPGTRLTVT.

This CDR3 is CASSPRASGGVGATDTQYF. In DNA, the CDR3 is TGTGCCAGCAGCCCTCGGGCTAGCGGGGGGGTTGGGGCCACAGATACGCAGTATTTT. The V and J genes are TRBV11-2 and TRBJ2-3; 12 bases map to TRBD2. The germline V gene has CDR1 SGHAT and CDR2 FQNNGV. V gave up 5 bases and J gave up 2 bases; unmatched junction bases: 14. The CDR3 is made up of 19 amino acids.